This T cell receptor beta chain was sequenced during a study of T cells in pancreatic ductal adenocarcinoma. Selected pancreatic ductal adenocarcinoma patients had undergone surgery without neoadjuvant therapy. This clone was observed once. The antigen remains undetermined. Findings of the study overall: Mean clonality was roughly 0.1 in tumors and roughly 0.068 in blood, not significantly different.

Trimming pared 7 bases from V and 2 bases from J, leaving 15 bases between. The CDR3 has 14 amino acids. CDR1 is SNHLY, CDR2 FYNNEI, per germline. Clones were read by immunoSEQ multiplex PCR, and TCRdb kept only the in-frame ones, dropping some. Here the sample spans approximately 97,000 clones, roughly 95% being singletons. The chain uses TRBV2 and TRBJ2-7; TRBD1 is a possible D gene (6 bases). The sample was PBMCs. The TCR sequence derives from a human donor with pancreatic ductal adenocarcinoma. CDR3 in amino acids: CASTSRAGAYEQYF. CDR3 nucleotide sequence: TGTGCCAGCACCTCCCGGGCAGGGGCCTACGAGCAGTACTTC.